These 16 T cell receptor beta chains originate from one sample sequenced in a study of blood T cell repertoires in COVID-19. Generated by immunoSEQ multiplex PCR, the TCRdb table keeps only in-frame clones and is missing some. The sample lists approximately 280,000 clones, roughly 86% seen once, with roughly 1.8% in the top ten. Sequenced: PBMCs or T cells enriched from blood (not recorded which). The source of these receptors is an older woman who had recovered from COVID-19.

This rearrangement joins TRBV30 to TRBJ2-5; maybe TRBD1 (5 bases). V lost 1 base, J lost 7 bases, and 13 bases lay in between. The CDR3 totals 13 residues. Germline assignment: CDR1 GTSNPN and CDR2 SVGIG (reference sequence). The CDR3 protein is CAWSGGAQGTQYF. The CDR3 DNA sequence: TGTGCCTGGAGTGGAGGTGCCCAGGGGACCCAGTACTTC.

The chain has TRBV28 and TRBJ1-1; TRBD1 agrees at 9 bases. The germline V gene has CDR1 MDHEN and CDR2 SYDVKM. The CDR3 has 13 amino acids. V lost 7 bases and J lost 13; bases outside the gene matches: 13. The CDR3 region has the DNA TGTGCCAGCAACTATTTACCGGGACAGGGAGGTTTCTTT. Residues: CASNYLPGQGGFF. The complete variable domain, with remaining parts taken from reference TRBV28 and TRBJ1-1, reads DVKVTQSSRYLVKRTGEKVFLECVQDMDHENMFWYRQDPGLGLRLIYFSYDVKMKEKGDIPEGYSVSREKKERFSLILESASTNQTSMYLCASNYLPGQGGFFGQGTRLTVV.

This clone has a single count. The CDR3 spells CASSPRGINTEAFF. As DNA, the CDR3 is TGCGCCAGCAGCCCCAGGGGAATAAACACTGAAGCTTTCTTT. The chain combines TRBV5-1 with TRBJ1-1; the D gene is possibly TRBD1 (6 bases). The germline V gene has CDR1 SGHRS and CDR2 YFSETQ. CDR3 size: 14 residues. V was trimmed by 4 bases and J by 2 bases, leaving 12 bases between them.

DNA for the CDR3: TGCGCCAGCAGTGGCCAGACAGGGGGCAACACTGAAGCTTTCTTT. Translating it yields CASSGQTGGNTEAFF. V gene TRBV10-1 combines with J gene TRBJ1-1; TRBD1 agrees at 10 bases. The CDR3 runs to 15 residues. The germline V gene encodes CDR1 WNHNN and CDR2 SYGVQD (reference sequence). The V segment lost 4 bases and the J segment 2 bases; nucleotides outside the gene matches: 4.

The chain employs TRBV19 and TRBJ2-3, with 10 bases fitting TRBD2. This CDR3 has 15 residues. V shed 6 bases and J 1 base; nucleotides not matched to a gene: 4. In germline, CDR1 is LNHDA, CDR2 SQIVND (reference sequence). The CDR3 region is CASRRTSGGTDTQYF. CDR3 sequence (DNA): TGTGCCAGTAGGCGTACTAGCGGGGGCACAGATACGCAGTATTTT.

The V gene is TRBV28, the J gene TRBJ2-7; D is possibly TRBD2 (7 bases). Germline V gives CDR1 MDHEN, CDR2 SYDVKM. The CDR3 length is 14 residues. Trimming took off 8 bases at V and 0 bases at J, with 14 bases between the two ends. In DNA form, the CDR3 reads TGTGCCAGCGGGGGGGCCAAAAACTCCTACGAGCAGTACTTC. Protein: CASGGAKNSYEQYF.

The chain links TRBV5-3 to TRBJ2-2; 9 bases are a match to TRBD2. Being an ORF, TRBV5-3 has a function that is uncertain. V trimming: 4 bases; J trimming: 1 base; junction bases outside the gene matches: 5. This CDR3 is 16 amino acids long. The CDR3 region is CARSRVAGENTGELFF. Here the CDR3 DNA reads TGTGCCAGAAGCCGGGTAGCGGGGGAGAACACCGGGGAGCTGTTTTTT.

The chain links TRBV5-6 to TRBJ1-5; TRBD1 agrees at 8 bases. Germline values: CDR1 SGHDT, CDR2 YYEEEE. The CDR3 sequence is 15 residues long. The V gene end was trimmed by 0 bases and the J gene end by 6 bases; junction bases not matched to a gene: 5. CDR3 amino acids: CASSLVQGAVQPQHF. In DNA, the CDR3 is TGTGCCAGCAGCTTGGTCCAGGGGGCGGTTCAGCCCCAGCATTTT.

For the CDR3, the DNA is TGTGCCAGCAGCTTAGTTGGGGCAAACATTCAGTACTTC. It translates to CASSLVGANIQYF. The chain has TRBV11-3 and TRBJ2-4, with TRBD1 as a possible D gene (5 bases). This CDR3 region has 13 residues. In germline, CDR1 is SGHNT, CDR2 YENEEA. V was pared by 1 base and J by 6 bases, with 7 bases between.

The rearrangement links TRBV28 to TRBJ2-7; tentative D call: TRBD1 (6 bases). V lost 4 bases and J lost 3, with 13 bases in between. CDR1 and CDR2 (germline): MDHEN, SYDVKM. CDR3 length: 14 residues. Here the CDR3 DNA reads TGTGCCAGCAGTTACGGGACATCCCTCTACGAGCAGTACTTC. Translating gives CASSYGTSLYEQYF.

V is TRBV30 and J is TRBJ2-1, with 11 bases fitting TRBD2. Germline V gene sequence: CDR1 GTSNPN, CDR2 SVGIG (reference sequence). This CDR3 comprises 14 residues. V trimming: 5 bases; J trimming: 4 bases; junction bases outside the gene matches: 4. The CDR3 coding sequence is TGTGCCTGGGGGACTAGCGGAATATACAATGAGCAGTTCTTC. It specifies CAWGTSGIYNEQFF.

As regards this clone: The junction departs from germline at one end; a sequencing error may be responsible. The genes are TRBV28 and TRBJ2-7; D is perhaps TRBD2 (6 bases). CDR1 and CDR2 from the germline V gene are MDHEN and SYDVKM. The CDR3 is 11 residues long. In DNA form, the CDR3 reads TGTGCCAGCAGTCAACTCCGGGACTCTTCCTTC. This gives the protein CASSQLRDSSF. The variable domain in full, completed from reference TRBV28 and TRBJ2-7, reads DVKVTQSSRYLVKRTGEKVFLECVQDMDHENMFWYRQDPGLGLRLIYFSYDVKMKEKGDIPEGYSVSREKKERFSLILESASTNQTSMYLCASSQLRDSSFGPGTRLTVT.

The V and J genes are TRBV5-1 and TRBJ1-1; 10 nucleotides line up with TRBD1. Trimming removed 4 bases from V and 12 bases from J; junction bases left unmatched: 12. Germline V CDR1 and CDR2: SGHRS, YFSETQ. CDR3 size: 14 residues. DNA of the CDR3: TGCGCCAGCAGCCCATCGGGACAGGGGATAAGTACTTTCTTT. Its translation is CASSPSGQGISTFF.

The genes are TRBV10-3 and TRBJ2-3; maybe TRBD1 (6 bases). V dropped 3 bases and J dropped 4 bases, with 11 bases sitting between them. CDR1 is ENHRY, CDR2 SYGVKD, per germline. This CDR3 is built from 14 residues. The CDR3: CAISDPTGADTQYF. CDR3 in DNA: TGTGCCATCAGTGACCCGACAGGCGCAGATACGCAGTATTTT.

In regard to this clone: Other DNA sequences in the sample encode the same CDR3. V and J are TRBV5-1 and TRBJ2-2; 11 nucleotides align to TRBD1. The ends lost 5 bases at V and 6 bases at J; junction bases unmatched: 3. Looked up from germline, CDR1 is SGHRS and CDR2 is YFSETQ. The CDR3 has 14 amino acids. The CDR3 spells CASSPGQGAGELFF. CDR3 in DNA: TGCGCCAGCAGTCCGGGACAGGGGGCCGGGGAGCTGTTTTTT.

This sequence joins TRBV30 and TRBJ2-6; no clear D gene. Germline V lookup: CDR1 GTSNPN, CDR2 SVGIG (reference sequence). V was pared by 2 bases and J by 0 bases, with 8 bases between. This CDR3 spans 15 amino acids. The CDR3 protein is CAWSRLDSGANVLTF. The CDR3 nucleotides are TGTGCCTGGAGTCGACTGGACTCTGGGGCCAACGTCCTGACTTTC.